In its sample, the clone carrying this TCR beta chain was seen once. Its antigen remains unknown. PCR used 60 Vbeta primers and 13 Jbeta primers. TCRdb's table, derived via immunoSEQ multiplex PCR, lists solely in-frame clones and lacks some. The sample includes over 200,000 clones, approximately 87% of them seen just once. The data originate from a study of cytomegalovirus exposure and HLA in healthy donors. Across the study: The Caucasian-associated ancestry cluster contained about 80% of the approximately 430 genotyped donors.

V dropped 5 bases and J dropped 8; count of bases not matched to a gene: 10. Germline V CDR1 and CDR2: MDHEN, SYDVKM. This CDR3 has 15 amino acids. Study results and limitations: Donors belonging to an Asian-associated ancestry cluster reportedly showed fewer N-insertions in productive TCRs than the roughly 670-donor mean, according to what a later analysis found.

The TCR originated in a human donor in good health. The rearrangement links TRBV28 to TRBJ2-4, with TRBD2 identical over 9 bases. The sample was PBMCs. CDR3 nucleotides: TGTGCCAGCAGTACCCGGGGTAGCGGGAGTTACATTCAGTACTTC. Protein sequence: CASSTRGSGSYIQYF.